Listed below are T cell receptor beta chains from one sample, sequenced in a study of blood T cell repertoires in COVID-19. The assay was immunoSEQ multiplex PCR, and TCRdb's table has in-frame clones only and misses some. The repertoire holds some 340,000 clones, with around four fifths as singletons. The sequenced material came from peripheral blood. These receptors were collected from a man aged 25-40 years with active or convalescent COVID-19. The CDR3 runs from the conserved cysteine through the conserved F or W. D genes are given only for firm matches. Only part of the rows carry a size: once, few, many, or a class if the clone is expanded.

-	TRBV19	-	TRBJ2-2	CASRRRAGDLSGELFF	TGTGCCAGTAGACGGCGGGCAGGGGATTTATCCGGGGAGCTGTTTTTT
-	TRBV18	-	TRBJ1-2	CASSLRPEVDYGYTF	TGTGCCAGCTCACTTCGGCCGGAGGTAGACTATGGCTACACCTTC
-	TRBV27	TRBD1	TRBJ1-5	CASSYDRGRQPQHF	TGTGCCAGCAGCTATGACAGGGGACGACAGCCCCAGCATTTT
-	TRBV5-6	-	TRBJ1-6	CASSLHRRTYNSPLHF	TGTGCCAGCAGCTTGCATCGCAGGACTTATAATTCACCCCTCCACTTT
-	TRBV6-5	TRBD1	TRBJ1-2	CASAELRQGEGYTF	TGTGCCAGCGCCGAACTCCGACAGGGGGAGGGCTACACCTTC
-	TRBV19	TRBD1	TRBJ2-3	CASSITGGDRGTDTQYF	TGTGCCAGTAGTATAACGGGTGGCGACAGGGGCACAGATACGCAGTATTTT
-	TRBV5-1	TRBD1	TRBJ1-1	CASLPGGTANTEAFF	TGCGCCAGCCTACCCGGTGGGACAGCAAACACTGAAGCTTTCTTT
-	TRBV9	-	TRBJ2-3	CASSVGIDTQYF	TGTGCCAGCAGCGTAGGTATAGATACGCAGTATTTT
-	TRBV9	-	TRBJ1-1	CASSAGRRDTEAFF	TGTGCCAGCAGCGCTGGAAGGAGGGACACTGAAGCTTTCTTT
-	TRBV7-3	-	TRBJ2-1	CASSKGGMWNEQFF	TGTGCCAGCAGCAAAGGGGGTATGTGGAATGAGCAGTTCTTC
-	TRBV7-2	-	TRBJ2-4	CASSYVTGTSGLNIQYF	TGTGCCAGCAGCTATGTCACCGGGACAAGCGGTTTAAACATTCAGTACTTC
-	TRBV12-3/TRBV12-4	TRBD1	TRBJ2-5	CASSWGQQETQYF	TGTGCCAGCAGTTGGGGACAGCAAGAGACCCAGTACTTC
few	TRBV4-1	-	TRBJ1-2	CASSQDSAGDDGYTF	TGCGCCAGCAGCCAAGATAGCGCCGGGGATGATGGCTACACCTTC
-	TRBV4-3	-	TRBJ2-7	CASSQSGNQFYEQYF	TGCGCCAGCAGCCAATCAGGGAACCAATTCTACGAGCAGTACTTC
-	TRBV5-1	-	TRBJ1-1	CASSLAGDTEAFF	TGCGCCAGCAGCTTGGCCGGGGACACTGAAGCTTTCTTT
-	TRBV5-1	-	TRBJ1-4	CASSLGAFNEKLFF	TGCGCCAGCAGCTTGGGCGCCTTTAATGAAAAACTGTTTTTT
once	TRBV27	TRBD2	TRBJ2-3	CASSLSSRGADTQYF	TGTGCCAGCAGTTTATCTAGCCGGGGGGCAGATACGCAGTATTTT
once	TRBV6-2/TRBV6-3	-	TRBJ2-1	CASSYSIGRTYNEQFF	TGTGCCAGCAGTTACTCGATCGGCAGGACTTACAATGAGCAGTTCTTC
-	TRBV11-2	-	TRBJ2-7	CASSLGGLRRESREQYF	TGTGCCAGCAGCTTAGGAGGTCTTCGGAGAGAATCTAGGGAGCAGTACTTC
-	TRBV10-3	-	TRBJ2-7	CAISESSGMDEQYF	TGTGCCATCAGTGAGTCCTCGGGGATGGACGAGCAGTACTTC
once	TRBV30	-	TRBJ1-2	CAWGRVNYGYTF	TGTGCCTGGGGACGAGTCAACTATGGCTACACCTTC
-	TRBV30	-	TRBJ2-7	CAWSGRRKSHEQYF	TGTGCCTGGAGTGGTCGTCGTAAGAGCCACGAGCAGTACTTC
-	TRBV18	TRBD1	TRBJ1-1	CASSSRQGAKRKAFF	TGTGCCAGCTCATCTCGACAGGGGGCGAAGAGGAAGGCTTTCTTT
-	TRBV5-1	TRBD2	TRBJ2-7	CASSLGLAGGFSYEQYF	TGCGCCAGCAGCCTCGGACTAGCGGGAGGCTTTTCCTACGAGCAGTACTTC
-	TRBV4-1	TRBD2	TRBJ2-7	CASSQDPAGVGREYF	TGCGCCAGCAGCCAAGATCCGGCGGGAGTCGGTCGCGAGTACTTC
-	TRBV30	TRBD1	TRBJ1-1	CAWSLTGADTEAFF	TGTGCCTGGAGCCTGACAGGGGCCGACACTGAAGCTTTCTTT
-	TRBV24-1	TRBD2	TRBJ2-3	CATSDALAGEADTQYF	TGTGCCACCAGTGATGCACTAGCGGGAGAGGCAGATACGCAGTATTTT
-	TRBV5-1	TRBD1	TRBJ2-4	CASSPTTGVLAKNIQYF	TGCGCCAGCAGCCCTACCACAGGGGTACTAGCCAAAAACATTCAGTACTTC
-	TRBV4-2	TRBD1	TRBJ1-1	CASCPGGQMNTEAFF	TGTGCCAGCTGCCCAGGGGGCCAAATGAACACTGAAGCTTTCTTT
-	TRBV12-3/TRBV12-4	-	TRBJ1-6	CASSLGGVPLHF	TGTGCCAGCAGTTTAGGAGGAGTACCCCTCCACTTT
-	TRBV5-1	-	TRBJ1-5	CASSRDPNQPQHF	TGCGCCAGCAGCCGGGATCCCAATCAGCCCCAGCATTTT
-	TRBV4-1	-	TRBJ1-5	CASSQVPLDSYSNQPQHF	TGCGCCAGCAGCCAAGTCCCCCTCGACAGTTATAGCAATCAGCCCCAGCATTTT
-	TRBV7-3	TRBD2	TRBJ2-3	CASSLSHTSGVVDTQYF	TGTGCCAGCAGCTTAAGCCACACTAGCGGGGTTGTAGATACGCAGTATTTT
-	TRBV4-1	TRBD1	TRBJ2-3	CASSHWDRGSADTQYF	TGCGCCAGCAGCCACTGGGACAGGGGGAGTGCAGATACGCAGTATTTT
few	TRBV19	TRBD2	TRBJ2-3	CASSIRGLAGGGDTQYF	TGTGCCAGTAGTATTAGGGGACTAGCGGGGGGCGGAGATACGCAGTATTTT
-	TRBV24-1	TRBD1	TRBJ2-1	CATSELGRGSSYNEQFF	TGTGCCACCAGTGAGTTAGGCAGGGGGAGCTCCTACAATGAGCAGTTCTTC
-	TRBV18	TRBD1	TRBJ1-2	CASSPRQGTLGAGYGYTF	TGTGCCAGCTCACCACGACAGGGAACCCTGGGGGCCGGCTATGGCTACACCTTC
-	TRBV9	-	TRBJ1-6	CASSVSGGRSNSPLHF	TGTGCCAGCAGCGTATCGGGGGGGCGAAGTAATTCACCCCTCCACTTT
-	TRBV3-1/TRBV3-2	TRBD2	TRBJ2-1	CASSQSLAGGNEQFF	TGTGCCAGCAGCCAAAGTTTGGCGGGAGGAAATGAGCAGTTCTTC
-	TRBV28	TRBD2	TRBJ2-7	CASSGTRRFDEQYF	TGTGCCAGCTCCGGGACTAGAAGATTTGACGAGCAGTACTTC
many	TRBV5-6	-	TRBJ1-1	CASSEFLTEMNTEAFF	TGTGCCAGCAGTGAGTTCCTGACAGAGATGAACACTGAAGCTTTCTTT
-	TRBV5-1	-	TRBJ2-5	CASSWRGSSQETQYF	TGCGCCAGCAGCTGGAGGGGCTCCTCCCAAGAGACCCAGTACTTC
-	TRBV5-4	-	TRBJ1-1	CASSLGRYRVAEAFF	TGTGCCAGCAGCTTGGGGCGGTACAGGGTGGCTGAAGCTTTCTTT
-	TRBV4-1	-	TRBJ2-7	CASSLTTGNPHEQYF	TGCGCCAGCAGCCTCACTACAGGGAATCCCCACGAGCAGTACTTC
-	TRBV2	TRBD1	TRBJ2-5	CASSEAPRTGRETQYF	TGTGCCAGCAGTGAAGCGCCTAGGACAGGGCGGGAGACCCAGTACTTC
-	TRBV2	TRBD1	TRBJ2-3	CASRGGVPDTQYF	TGTGCCAGCAGAGGGGGCGTACCCGATACGCAGTATTTT
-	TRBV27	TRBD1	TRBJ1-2	CASRPQGAEAGGYTF	TGTGCCAGCAGACCACAGGGGGCAGAGGCGGGGGGCTACACCTTC
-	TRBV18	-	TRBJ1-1	CASSLGQLNTEAFF	TGTGCCAGCTCACTAGGACAGTTGAACACTGAAGCTTTCTTT
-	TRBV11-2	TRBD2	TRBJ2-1	CASSPTSVYNEQFF	TGTGCCAGCAGCCCTACTAGCGTCTATAATGAGCAGTTCTTC
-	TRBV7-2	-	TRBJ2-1	CASSSYQNEQFF	TGTGCCAGCAGCTCGTACCAGAATGAGCAGTTCTTC
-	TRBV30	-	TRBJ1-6	CASKGLYSPLHF	TGTGCTTCTAAGGGGTTATACTCACCCCTCCACTTT
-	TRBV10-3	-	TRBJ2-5	CATSSGQETQYF	TGTGCCACATCGAGCGGGCAAGAGACCCAGTACTTC
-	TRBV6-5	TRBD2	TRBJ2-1	CATRRPGGSYNEQFF	TGTGCCACCCGACGGCCGGGAGGCTCCTACAATGAGCAGTTCTTC
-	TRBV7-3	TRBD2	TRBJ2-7	CASSLNGGGDYEQYF	TGTGCCAGCAGCTTAAACGGCGGGGGAGACTACGAGCAGTACTTC
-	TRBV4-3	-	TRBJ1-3	CASSPGGGSSGNTIYF	TGCGCCAGCAGCCCCGGCGGGGGTAGCTCTGGAAACACCATATATTTT
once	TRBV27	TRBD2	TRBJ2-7	CASSSGTSGIYEQYF	TGTGCCAGCAGTTCCGGGACTAGCGGAATTTACGAGCAGTACTTC
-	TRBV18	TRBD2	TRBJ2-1	CASSPPRGRSVSSYNEQFF	TGTGCCAGCTCACCACCCCGCGGGAGGTCGGTAAGCTCCTACAATGAGCAGTTCTTC
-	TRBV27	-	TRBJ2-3	CASGGADTDTQYF	TGTGCCAGCGGGGGGGCAGACACAGATACGCAGTATTTT